One TCR beta chain is described in this entry. Ages ranged from about 18 to 89 years, with residence in around 24 US areas. This table comes from immunoSEQ multiplex PCR, and its TCRdb copy is limited to in-frame clones, with some not included. This sample has 200,000 to 250,000 clones, with about 80% found just once. This sample was taken from a study of blood T cell repertoires in COVID-19. J lost 2 bases, V lost 7 bases, and 5 bases had no gene match. The CDR3 runs to 13 residues. Germline CDR1 MNHEY, CDR2 SVGAGI. The sequence was obtained from a woman in her 40s with acute COVID-19. The source material was PBMCs or T cells enriched from blood (not recorded which). V and J are TRBV6-5 and TRBJ2-7; 7 positions match TRBD2. The CDR3 DNA is TGTGCCAGCATAAGGGCGGGGGCCTACGAGCAGTACTTC. This encodes CASIRAGAYEQYF.